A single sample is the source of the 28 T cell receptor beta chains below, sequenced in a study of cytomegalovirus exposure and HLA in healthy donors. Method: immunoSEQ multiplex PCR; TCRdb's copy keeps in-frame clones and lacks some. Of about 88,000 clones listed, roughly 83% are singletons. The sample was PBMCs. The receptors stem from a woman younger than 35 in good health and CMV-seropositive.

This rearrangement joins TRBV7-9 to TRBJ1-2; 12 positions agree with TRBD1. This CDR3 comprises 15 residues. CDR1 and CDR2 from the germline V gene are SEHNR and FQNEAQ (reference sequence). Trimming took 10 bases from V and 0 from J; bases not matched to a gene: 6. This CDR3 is CATEGQGATNYGYTF. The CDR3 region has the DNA TGTGCCACCGAGGGACAGGGGGCGACTAACTATGGCTACACCTTC.

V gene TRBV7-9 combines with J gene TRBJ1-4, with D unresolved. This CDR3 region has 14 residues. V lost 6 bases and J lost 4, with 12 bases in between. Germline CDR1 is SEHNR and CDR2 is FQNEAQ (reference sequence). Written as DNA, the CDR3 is TGTGCCAGCAGGTCCGGGATCAATAATGAAAAACTGTTTTTT. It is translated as CASRSGINNEKLFF. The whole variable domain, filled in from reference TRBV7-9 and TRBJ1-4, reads DTGVSQNPRHKITKRGQNVTFRCDPISEHNRLYWYRQTLGQGPEFLTYFQNEAQLEKSRLLSDRFSAERPKGSFSTLEIQRTEQGDSAMYLCASRSGINNEKLFFGSGTQLSVL.

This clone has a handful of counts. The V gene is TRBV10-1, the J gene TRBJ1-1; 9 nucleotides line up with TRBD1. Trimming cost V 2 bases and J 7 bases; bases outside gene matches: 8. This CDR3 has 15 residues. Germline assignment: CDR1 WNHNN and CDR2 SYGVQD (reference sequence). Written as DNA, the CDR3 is TGCGCCAGCAGTGAGCGGACAGGGGCCCTAGGTGAAGCTTTCTTT. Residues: CASSERTGALGEAFF.

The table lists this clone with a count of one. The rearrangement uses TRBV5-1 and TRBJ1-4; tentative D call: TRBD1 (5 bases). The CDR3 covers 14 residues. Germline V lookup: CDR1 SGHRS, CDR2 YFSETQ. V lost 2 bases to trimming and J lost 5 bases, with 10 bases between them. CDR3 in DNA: TGCGCCAGCAGCTTCGGAGGGGAAAATGAAAAACTGTTTTTT. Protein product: CASSFGGENEKLFF.

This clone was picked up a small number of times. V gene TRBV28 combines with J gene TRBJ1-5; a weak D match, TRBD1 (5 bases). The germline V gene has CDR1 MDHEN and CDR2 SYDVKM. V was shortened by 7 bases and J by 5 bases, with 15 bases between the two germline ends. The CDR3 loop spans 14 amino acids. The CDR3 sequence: CASTPGQGYQPQHF. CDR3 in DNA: TGTGCCAGCACCCCTGGCCAGGGATATCAGCCCCAGCATTTT.

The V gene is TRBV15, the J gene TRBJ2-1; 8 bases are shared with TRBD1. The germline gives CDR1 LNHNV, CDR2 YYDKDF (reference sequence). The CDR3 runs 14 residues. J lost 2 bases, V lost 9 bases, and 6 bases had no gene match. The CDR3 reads CATDRGKPYNEQFF. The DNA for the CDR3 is TGTGCCACTGACAGGGGCAAACCCTACAATGAGCAGTTCTTC. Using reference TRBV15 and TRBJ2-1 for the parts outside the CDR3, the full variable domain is DAMVIQNPRYQVTQFGKPVTLSCSQTLNHNVMYWYQQKSSQAPKLLFHYYDKDFNNEADTPDNFQSRRPNTSFCFLDIRSPGLGDTAMYLCATDRGKPYNEQFFGPGTRLTVL.

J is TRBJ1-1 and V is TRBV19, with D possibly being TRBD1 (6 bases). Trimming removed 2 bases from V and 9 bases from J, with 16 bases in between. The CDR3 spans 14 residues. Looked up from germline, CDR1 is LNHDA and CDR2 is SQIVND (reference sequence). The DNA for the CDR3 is TGTGCCAGTAGTATACGGGGAGGGGGGATTCAAGCTTTCTTT. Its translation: CASSIRGGGIQAFF.

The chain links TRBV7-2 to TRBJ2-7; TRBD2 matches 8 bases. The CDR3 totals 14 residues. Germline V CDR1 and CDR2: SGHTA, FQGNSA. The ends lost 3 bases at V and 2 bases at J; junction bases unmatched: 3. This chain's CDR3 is CASSLAGGTYEQYF. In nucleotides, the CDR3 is TGTGCCAGCAGCTTGGCGGGGGGAACCTACGAGCAGTACTTC.

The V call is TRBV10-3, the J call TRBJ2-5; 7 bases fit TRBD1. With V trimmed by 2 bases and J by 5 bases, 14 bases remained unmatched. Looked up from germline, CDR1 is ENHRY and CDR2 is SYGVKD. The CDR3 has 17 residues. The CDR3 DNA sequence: TGTGCCATCAGTGAGGCTTACAGGGGTCAAGTAGGGGAGACCCAGTACTTC. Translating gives CAISEAYRGQVGETQYF.

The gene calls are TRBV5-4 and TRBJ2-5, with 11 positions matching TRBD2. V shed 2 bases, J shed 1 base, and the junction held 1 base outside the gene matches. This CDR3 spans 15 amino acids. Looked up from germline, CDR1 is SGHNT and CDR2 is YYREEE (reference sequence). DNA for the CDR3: TGTGCCAGCAGCTTTGGGACTAGCGGCCAAGAGACCCAGTACTTC. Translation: CASSFGTSGQETQYF.

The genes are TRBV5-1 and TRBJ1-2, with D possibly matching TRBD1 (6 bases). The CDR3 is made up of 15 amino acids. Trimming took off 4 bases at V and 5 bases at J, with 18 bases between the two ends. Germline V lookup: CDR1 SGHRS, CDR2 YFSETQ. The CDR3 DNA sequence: TGCGCCAGCAGCCCCTTCAGGGGTTCTGCTTATGGCTACACCTTC. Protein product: CASSPFRGSAYGYTF.

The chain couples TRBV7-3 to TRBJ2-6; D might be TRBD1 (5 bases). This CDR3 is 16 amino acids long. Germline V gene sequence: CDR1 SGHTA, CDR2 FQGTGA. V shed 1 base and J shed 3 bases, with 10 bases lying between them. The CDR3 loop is CASSLSSQGGANVLTF. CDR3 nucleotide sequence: TGTGCCAGCAGCTTAAGTTCGCAGGGTGGGGCCAACGTCCTGACTTTC. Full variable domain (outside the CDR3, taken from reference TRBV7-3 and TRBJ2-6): GAGVSQTPSNKVTEKGKYVELRCDPISGHTALYWYRQSLGQGPEFLIYFQGTGAADDSGLPNDRFFAVRPEGSVSTLKIQRTERGDSAVYLCASSLSSQGGANVLTFGAGSRLTVL.

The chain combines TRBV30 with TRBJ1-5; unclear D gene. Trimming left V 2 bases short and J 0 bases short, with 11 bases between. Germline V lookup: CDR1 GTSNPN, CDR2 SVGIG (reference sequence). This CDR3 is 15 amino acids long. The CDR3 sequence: CAWSSRSPSNQPQHF. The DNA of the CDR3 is TGTGCCTGGAGTAGCCGATCCCCTAGCAATCAGCCCCAGCATTTT.

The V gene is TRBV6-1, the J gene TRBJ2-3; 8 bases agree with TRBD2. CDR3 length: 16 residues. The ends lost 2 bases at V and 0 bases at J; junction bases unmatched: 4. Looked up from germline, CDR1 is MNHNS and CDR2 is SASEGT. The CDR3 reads CASSERGGVSTDTQYF. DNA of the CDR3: TGTGCCAGCAGTGAACGGGGGGGGGTGAGCACAGATACGCAGTATTTT.

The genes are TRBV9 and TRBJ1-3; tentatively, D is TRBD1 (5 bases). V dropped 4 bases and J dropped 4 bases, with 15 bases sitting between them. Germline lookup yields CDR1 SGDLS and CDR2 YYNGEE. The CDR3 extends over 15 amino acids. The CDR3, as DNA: TGTGCCAGCAGCCCTGGGGGGTTGGCAGGAAACACCATATATTTT. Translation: CASSPGGLAGNTIYF.

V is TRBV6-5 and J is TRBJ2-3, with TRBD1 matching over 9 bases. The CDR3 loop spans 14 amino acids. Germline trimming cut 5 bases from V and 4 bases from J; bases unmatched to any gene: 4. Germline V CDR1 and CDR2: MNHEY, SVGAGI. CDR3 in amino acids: CASSRQGGSDTQYF. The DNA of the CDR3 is TGTGCCAGCAGTCGACAGGGGGGATCAGATACGCAGTATTTT.

CDR3 nucleotides: TGTGCCTGGAGTGTTAGGGGCCGGATGAACACTGAAGCTTTCTTT. Translation: CAWSVRGRMNTEAFF. The rearrangement uses TRBV30 and TRBJ1-1; tentative D call: TRBD1 (5 bases). CDR3 length equals 15 residues. In germline, CDR1 is GTSNPN, CDR2 SVGIG (reference sequence). V lost 0 bases, J lost 0 bases, and 11 bases lay in between.

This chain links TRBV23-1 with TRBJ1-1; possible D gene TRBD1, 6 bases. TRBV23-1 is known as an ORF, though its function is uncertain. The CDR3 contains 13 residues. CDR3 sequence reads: CARGHRAVAEAFF. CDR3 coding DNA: TGCGCGAGGGGTCACAGGGCGGTTGCTGAAGCTTTCTTT.

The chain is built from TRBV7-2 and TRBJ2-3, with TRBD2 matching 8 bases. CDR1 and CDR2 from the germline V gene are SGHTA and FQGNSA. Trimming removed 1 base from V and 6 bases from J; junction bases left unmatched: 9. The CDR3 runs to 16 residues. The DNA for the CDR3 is TGTGCCAGCAGCTTAGTTCGGGGGGGGAGGTTTGATACGCAGTATTTT. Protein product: CASSLVRGGRFDTQYF. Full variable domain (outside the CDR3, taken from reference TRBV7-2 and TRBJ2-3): GAGVSQSPSNKVTEKGKDVELRCDPISGHTALYWYRQSLGQGLEFLIYFQGNSAPDKSGLPSDRFSAERTGGSVSTLTIQRTQQEDSAVYLCASSLVRGGRFDTQYFGPGTRLTVL.

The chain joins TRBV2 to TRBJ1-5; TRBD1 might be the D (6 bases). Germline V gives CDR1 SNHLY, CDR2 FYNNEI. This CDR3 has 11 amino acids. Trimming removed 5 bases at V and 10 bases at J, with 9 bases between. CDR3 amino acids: CASSNRDPQHF. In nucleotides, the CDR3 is TGTGCCAGCAGTAACAGGGATCCCCAGCATTTT.

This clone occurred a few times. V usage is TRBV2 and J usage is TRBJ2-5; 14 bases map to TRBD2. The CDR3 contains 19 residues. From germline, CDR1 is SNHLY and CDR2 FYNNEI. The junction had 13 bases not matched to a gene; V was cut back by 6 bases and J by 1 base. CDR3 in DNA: TGTGCCAGCAGCCCTACCGGGACTAGCGGGGGTCACCTCCAAGAGACCCAGTACTTC. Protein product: CASSPTGTSGGHLQETQYF.

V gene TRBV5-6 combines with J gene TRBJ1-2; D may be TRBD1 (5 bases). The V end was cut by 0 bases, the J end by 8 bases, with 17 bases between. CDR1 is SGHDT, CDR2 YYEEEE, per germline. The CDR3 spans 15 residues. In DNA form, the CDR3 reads TGTGCCAGCAGCTTGGATGACAGTGGTTGGGGCGGCTACACCTTC. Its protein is CASSLDDSGWGGYTF.

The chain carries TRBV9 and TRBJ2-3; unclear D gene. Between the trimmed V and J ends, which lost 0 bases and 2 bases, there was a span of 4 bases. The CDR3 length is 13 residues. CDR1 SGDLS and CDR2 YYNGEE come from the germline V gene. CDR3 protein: CASSVGLTDTQYF. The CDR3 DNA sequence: TGTGCCAGCAGCGTAGGGCTCACAGATACGCAGTATTTT.

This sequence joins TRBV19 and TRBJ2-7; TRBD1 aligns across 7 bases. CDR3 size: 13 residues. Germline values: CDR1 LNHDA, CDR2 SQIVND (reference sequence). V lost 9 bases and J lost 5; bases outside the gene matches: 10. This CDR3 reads CASGASGTDEQYF. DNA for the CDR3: TGTGCCAGCGGGGCCTCCGGGACAGACGAGCAGTACTTC.

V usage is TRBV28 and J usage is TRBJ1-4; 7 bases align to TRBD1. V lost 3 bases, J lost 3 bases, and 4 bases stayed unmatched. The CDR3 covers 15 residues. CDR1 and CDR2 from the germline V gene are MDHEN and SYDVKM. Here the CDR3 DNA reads TGTGCCAGCAGTTTTTCGGGACAGTCTAATGAAAAACTGTTTTTT. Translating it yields CASSFSGQSNEKLFF.

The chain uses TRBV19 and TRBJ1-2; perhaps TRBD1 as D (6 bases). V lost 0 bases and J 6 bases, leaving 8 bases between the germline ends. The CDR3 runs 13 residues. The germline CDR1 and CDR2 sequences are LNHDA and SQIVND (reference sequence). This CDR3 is CASSIEQGNGYTF. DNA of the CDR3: TGTGCCAGTAGTATAGAACAGGGAAATGGCTACACCTTC. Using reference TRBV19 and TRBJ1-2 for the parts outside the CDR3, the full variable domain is DGGITQSPKYLFRKEGQNVTLSCEQNLNHDAMYWYRQDPGQGLRLIYYSQIVNDFQKGDIAEGYSVSREKKESFPLTVTSAQKNPTAFYLCASSIEQGNGYTFGSGTRLTVV.

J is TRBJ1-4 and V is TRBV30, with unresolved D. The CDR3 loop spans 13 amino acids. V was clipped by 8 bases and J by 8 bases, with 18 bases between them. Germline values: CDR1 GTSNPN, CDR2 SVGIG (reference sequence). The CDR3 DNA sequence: TGTGCCCGACGGAGCCAACCGGGGGAAAAACTGTTTTTT. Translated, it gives CARRSQPGEKLFF. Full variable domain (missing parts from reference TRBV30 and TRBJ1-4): SQTIHQWPATLVQPVGSPLSLECTVEGTSNPNLYWYRQAAGRGLQLLFYSVGIGQISSEVPQNLSASRPQDRQFILSSKKLLLSDSGFYLCARRSQPGEKLFFGSGTQLSVL.

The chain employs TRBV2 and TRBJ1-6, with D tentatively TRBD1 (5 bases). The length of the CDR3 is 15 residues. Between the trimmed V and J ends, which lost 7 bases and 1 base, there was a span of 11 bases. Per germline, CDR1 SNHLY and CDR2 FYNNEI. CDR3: CASTLGGSYNSPLHF. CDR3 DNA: TGTGCCAGCACGCTCGGGGGATCCTATAATTCACCCCTCCACTTT.